Each of the 23 T cell receptor beta chains below was sequenced from the same sample in a study of blood T cell repertoires in COVID-19. Data came from immunoSEQ multiplex PCR; TCRdb stores just in-frame clones and leaves some out. The sample lists fewer than 200,000 clones, 88% occurring once. The sequenced sample consisted of PBMCs or T cells enriched from blood (not recorded which). These TCRs come from a young woman who had recovered from COVID-19.

V usage is TRBV6-1 and J usage is TRBJ2-7; 8 bases are a match to TRBD2. Germline assignment: CDR1 MNHNS and CDR2 SASEGT. Unmatched junction bases numbered 7, after V lost 4 bases and J lost 2 bases. The CDR3 has 15 amino acids. For the CDR3, the DNA is TGTGCCAGCAGTGGAGCGGCGGGAGGAGCCTACGAGCAGTACTTC. Translating gives CASSGAAGGAYEQYF.

This chain connects TRBV3-1 (or the pseudogene TRBV3-2) to TRBJ1-4; 10 bases are shared with TRBD1. J was trimmed by 8 bases and V by 4 bases; bases with no gene match: 7. Germline V gene lookup returns CDR1 LGHDT and CDR2 YNNKEL (reference sequence). This CDR3 spans 15 amino acids. The CDR3 DNA reads TGTGCCAGCAGCCGAACCGGGACAGGGGACGAAAAACTGTTTTTT. It encodes CASSRTGTGDEKLFF.

The rearrangement links TRBV28 to TRBJ1-4, with D possibly being TRBD1 (5 bases). From germline, CDR1 is MDHEN and CDR2 SYDVKM. V shed 2 bases and J shed 7 bases, with 11 bases lying between them. The CDR3 has 14 amino acids. CDR3 coding DNA: TGTGCCAGCAGTTTAAGGGGTGGTAGTGAAAAACTGTTTTTT. Its translation: CASSLRGGSEKLFF.

The rearrangement joins TRBV2 to TRBJ1-2; 7 nucleotides agree with TRBD1. Germline trimming cut 5 bases from V and 4 bases from J; bases unmatched to any gene: 7. CDR1 and CDR2 (germline): SNHLY, FYNNEI. The CDR3 is 14 residues long. CDR3 residues: CASSPDRDFYGYTF. CDR3 in DNA: TGTGCCAGCAGTCCTGACAGGGATTTCTATGGCTACACCTTC. The full variable domain, in which reference TRBV2 and TRBJ1-2 provide the parts outside the CDR3, is EPEVTQTPSHQVTQMGQEVILRCVPISNHLYFYWYRQILGQKVEFLVSFYNNEISEKSEIFDDQFSVERPDGSNFTLKIRSTKLEDSAMYFCASSPDRDFYGYTFGSGTRLTVV.

This chain joins TRBV5-1 and TRBJ1-3, with D unresolved. CDR1 is SGHRS and CDR2 is YFSETQ in the germline V gene. There are 14 residues in the CDR3. Trimming left V 0 bases short and J 4 bases short, with 8 bases between. This CDR3 reads CASSLAGRGNTIYF. CDR3 DNA: TGCGCCAGCAGCTTGGCAGGCAGAGGAAACACCATATATTTT.

The V gene is TRBV4-2, the J gene TRBJ2-7; 9 bases are a match to TRBD2. V lost 1 base and J lost 2; bases outside the gene matches: 6. CDR1 LGHNA and CDR2 YNFKEQ come from the germline V gene. There are 16 residues in the CDR3. The CDR3 sequence is CASSQGSRGGAYEQYF. CDR3 DNA: TGTGCCAGCAGCCAAGGATCGCGGGGGGGAGCCTACGAGCAGTACTTC.

The genes are TRBV28 and TRBJ1-1; TRBD1 is a possible D gene (6 bases). CDR1 is MDHEN and CDR2 is SYDVKM in the germline V gene. This CDR3 has 15 residues. V was trimmed by 4 bases and J by 1 base, leaving 13 bases between them. The CDR3, as DNA: TGTGCCAGCAGTTACCCCGGGACACCGAACACTGAAGCTTTCTTT. Residues: CASSYPGTPNTEAFF.

V usage is TRBV30 and J usage is TRBJ1-1; D gene uncertain. Germline CDR1 GTSNPN, CDR2 SVGIG (reference sequence). Deletions cut 0 bases from V and 11 bases from J, with 22 bases between. The CDR3 consists of 15 residues. CDR3 DNA sequence: TGTGCCTGGAGTGTACCGAAATTTAGCGAACTTCGGGCTTTCTTT. Its protein is CAWSVPKFSELRAFF.

This clone has just a few counts. The rearrangement links TRBV4-2 to TRBJ2-1, with 11 bases aligning to TRBD2. The CDR3 spans 17 residues. Germline V gene data show CDR1 as LGHNA and CDR2 as YNFKEQ. J gave up 2 bases and V 4 bases, and 7 bases lay outside the gene matches. DNA of the CDR3: TGTGCCAGCAGCCCTCCCGGGACTAGCGGAACCTACAATGAGCAGTTCTTC. It encodes CASSPPGTSGTYNEQFF.

This chain joins TRBV2 and TRBJ2-1; the match to TRBD2 covers 10 bases. Germline V gene sequence: CDR1 SNHLY, CDR2 FYNNEI. The CDR3 sequence is 15 residues long. The V segment lost 2 bases and the J segment 4 bases; nucleotides outside the gene matches: 2. The CDR3 coding sequence is TGTGCCAGCAGTGAACCTAGCGGGGGTTACAATGAGCAGTTCTTC. Protein sequence: CASSEPSGGYNEQFF.

This clone was recorded only once. V is TRBV28 and J is TRBJ2-7; no definite D call. This CDR3 is built from 16 residues. V was shortened by 3 bases and J by 6 bases, with 21 bases between the two germline ends. CDR1 and CDR2 from the germline V gene are MDHEN and SYDVKM. The DNA of the CDR3 is TGTGCCAGCAGTTTTTTCCGGTTAGAGGTTCCCCCCGAGCAGTACTTC. This sequence encodes CASSFFRLEVPPEQYF.

J is TRBJ1-1 and V is TRBV19, with D possibly matching TRBD1 (6 bases). The CDR3 has 14 amino acids. The germline V and J ends were trimmed by 7 bases and 1 base, with 13 bases remaining between them. Germline-derived CDR1 and CDR2 are LNHDA and SQIVND (reference sequence). CDR3 protein: CASNNDRKNTEAFF. For the CDR3, the DNA is TGTGCCAGTAACAACGACAGGAAGAACACTGAAGCTTTCTTT.

The J gene is TRBJ2-7, the V gene TRBV30; D is perhaps TRBD1 (6 bases). V shed 2 bases and J shed 4 bases, with 12 bases lying between them. The germline V gene has CDR1 GTSNPN and CDR2 SVGIG (reference sequence). The length of the CDR3 is 13 residues. The CDR3 is CAWSPGTTYEQYF. The CDR3 DNA reads TGTGCCTGGAGTCCCGGGACAACTTACGAGCAGTACTTC.

This clone was detected a few times. J is TRBJ1-2 and V is TRBV28; D is uncertain. The CDR3 totals 12 residues. V lost 8 bases and J lost 4, with 11 bases in between. Germline V gene data show CDR1 as MDHEN and CDR2 as SYDVKM. The chain's CDR3 is CASGGGLYGYTF. In DNA, the CDR3 is TGTGCCAGCGGTGGAGGGCTCTATGGCTACACCTTC.

This chain uses TRBV11-3 with TRBJ2-1, with 14 bases lining up with TRBD2. This CDR3 has 17 amino acids. Trimming removed 4 bases from V and 7 bases from J; junction bases left unmatched: 9. From germline, CDR1 is SGHNT and CDR2 YENEEA. DNA of the CDR3: TGTGCCAGCAGCTCGGGACTAGCGGGGGATGCCAGTAATGAGCAGTTCTTC. This codes for CASSSGLAGDASNEQFF.

The rearrangement joins TRBV10-3 to TRBJ2-7; TRBD1 might be the D (5 bases). The length of the CDR3 is 14 residues. CDR1 is ENHRY, CDR2 SYGVKD, per germline. Trimming stripped 3 bases from V and 3 bases from J, with 12 bases between. The CDR3 DNA sequence: TGTGCCATCAGTGACGGTCAGGGCGGCTACGAGCAGTACTTC. Translating gives CAISDGQGGYEQYF.

V usage is TRBV20-1 and J usage is TRBJ2-1; 10 bases fit TRBD2. The CDR3 extends over 17 amino acids. Trimming removed 3 bases from V and 7 bases from J; junction bases left unmatched: 15. The germline V gene has CDR1 DFQATT and CDR2 SNEGSKA (reference sequence). The CDR3 loop reads CSASQPSGSALWNEQFF. The CDR3 DNA sequence: TGCAGTGCTAGTCAGCCTAGCGGGAGCGCCTTATGGAATGAGCAGTTCTTC.

V usage is TRBV4-2 and J usage is TRBJ2-2; 9 bases align to TRBD2. The junction had 7 bases not matched to a gene; V was cut back by 3 bases and J by 5 bases. The CDR3 runs 16 residues. Germline V gives CDR1 LGHNA, CDR2 YNFKEQ. The CDR3 DNA sequence: TGTGCCAGCAGCCAGGCGGGGGGGATCGTAACCGGGGAGCTGTTTTTT. Protein sequence: CASSQAGGIVTGELFF.

The CDR3 bases are TGTGCCAGTACCCGGGACAGGGACGTGCAGCCCCAGCATTTT. Translated, it gives CASTRDRDVQPQHF. V and J are TRBV6-5 and TRBJ1-5, with 9 bases fitting TRBD1. The V segment lost 9 bases and the J segment 7 bases; nucleotides outside the gene matches: 10. Per germline, CDR1 MNHEY and CDR2 SVGAGI. CDR3 length equals 14 residues.

In this sample, this clone turned up once. The chain couples TRBV7-2 to TRBJ1-4; D call uncertain. This CDR3 has 14 residues. V gave up 1 base and J gave up 4 bases, with 7 bases separating them. Germline V gene data show CDR1 as SGHTA and CDR2 as FQGNSA. CDR3 in amino acids: CASSLGQFNEKLFF. The CDR3 DNA is TGTGCCAGCAGCTTAGGACAATTTAATGAAAAACTGTTTTTT.

This sequence joins TRBV27 and TRBJ1-6; D not certain. Germline V lookup: CDR1 MNHEY, CDR2 SMNVEV (reference sequence). The CDR3 is 12 residues long. V was pared by 1 base and J by 10 bases, with 5 bases between. CDR3 in DNA: TGTGCCAGCAGTTTATTTGGCTCACCCCTCCACTTT. Its protein product is CASSLFGSPLHF.

This clone has only one observation. The chain combines TRBV7-9 with TRBJ1-4, with D perhaps TRBD1 (6 bases). The CDR3 contains 14 residues. V lost 3 bases and J lost 2, with 7 bases in between. Germline V lookup: CDR1 SEHNR, CDR2 FQNEAQ (reference sequence). CDR3 sequence reads: CASSFGQTNEKLFF. As DNA, the CDR3 is TGTGCCAGCAGCTTCGGACAGACTAATGAAAAACTGTTTTTT.

The V and J genes are TRBV5-1 and TRBJ2-1; 8 bases are a match to TRBD1. Germline lookup yields CDR1 SGHRS and CDR2 YFSETQ. This CDR3 has 17 residues. Trimming at V came to 4 bases and at J to 3 bases, leaving 12 bases not matched to a gene. In nucleotides, the CDR3 is TGCGCCAGCAGCCTCGGACAGGGTAAAGGCGTCTACAATGAGCAGTTCTTC. Its protein product is CASSLGQGKGVYNEQFF.